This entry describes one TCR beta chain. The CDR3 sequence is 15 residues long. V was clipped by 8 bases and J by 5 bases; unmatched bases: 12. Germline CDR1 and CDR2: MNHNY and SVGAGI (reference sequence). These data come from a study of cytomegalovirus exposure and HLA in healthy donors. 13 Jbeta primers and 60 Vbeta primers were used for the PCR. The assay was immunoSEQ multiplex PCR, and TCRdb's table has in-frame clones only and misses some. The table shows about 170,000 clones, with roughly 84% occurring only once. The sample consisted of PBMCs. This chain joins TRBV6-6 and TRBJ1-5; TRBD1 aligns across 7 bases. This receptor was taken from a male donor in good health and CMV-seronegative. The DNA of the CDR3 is TGTGCCAGCCTCACTACCAGACAGGGAGATCAGCCCCAGCATTTT. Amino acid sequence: CASLTTRQGDQPQHF.